This TCR beta chain originates from a study of blood T cell repertoires in COVID-19. Across the study: COVID-19 samples, acute and convalescent, were from the United States, Italy and Spain.

Authors' data handling: By means of reference gene primer amplification, nucleated cell counts were estimated. Using immunoSEQ multiplex PCR, the repertoire was profiled, and TCRdb retains in-frame clones only, with some absent. The V and J calls and clone size are taken from that table; D and trimming were inferred from the DNA. The data show approximately 250,000 clones, roughly 81% seen once. The germline V gene has CDR1 GTSNPN and CDR2 SVGIG (reference sequence). V shed 0 bases and J shed 6 bases, with 15 bases lying between them. The CDR3 loop spans 14 amino acids. The V and J genes are TRBV30 and TRBJ2-7; possibly TRBD2 for D (5 bases). The receptor was derived from a man aged 50-60 years with acute or convalescent COVID-19. Sequenced sample: peripheral blood. The CDR3 loop is CAWSVSGLIGEQYF. The CDR3 nucleotides are TGTGCCTGGAGTGTATCGGGGTTAATCGGCGAGCAGTACTTC. The full variable domain, with the rest looked up from reference TRBV30 and TRBJ2-7, is SQTIHQWPATLVQPVGSPLSLECTVEGTSNPNLYWYRQAAGRGLQLLFYSVGIGQISSEVPQNLSASRPQDRQFILSSKKLLLSDSGFYLCAWSVSGLIGEQYFGPGTRLTVT.